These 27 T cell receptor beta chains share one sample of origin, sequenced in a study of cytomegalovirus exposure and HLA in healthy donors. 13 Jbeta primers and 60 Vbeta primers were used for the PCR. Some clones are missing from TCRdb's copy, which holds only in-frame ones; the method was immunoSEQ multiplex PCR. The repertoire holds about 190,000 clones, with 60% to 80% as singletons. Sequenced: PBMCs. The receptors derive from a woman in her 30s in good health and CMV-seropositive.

The CDR3 protein is CAISEPTSGRGDEQFF. The DNA of the CDR3 is TGTGCCATCAGTGAGCCGACTAGCGGGAGAGGGGATGAGCAGTTCTTC. J is TRBJ2-1 and V is TRBV10-3; 12 bases align to TRBD2. Germline loops: CDR1 ENHRY, CDR2 SYGVKD. This CDR3 region has 16 residues. V lost 2 bases, J lost 8 bases, and 7 bases stayed unmatched.

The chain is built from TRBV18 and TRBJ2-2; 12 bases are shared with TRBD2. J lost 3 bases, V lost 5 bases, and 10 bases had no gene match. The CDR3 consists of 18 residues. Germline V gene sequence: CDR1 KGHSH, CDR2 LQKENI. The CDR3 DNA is TGTGCCAGCTCAAACTCTAGGACTAGCGGGACCTACACCGGGGAGCTGTTTTTT. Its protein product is CASSNSRTSGTYTGELFF.

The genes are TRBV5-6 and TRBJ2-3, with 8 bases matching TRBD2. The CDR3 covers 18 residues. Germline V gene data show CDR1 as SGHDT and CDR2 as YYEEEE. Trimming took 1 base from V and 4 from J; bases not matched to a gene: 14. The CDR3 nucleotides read TGTGCCAGCAGCTTGACAGCGGGAGTTTCAGGTGAATCAGATACGCAGTATTTT. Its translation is CASSLTAGVSGESDTQYF.

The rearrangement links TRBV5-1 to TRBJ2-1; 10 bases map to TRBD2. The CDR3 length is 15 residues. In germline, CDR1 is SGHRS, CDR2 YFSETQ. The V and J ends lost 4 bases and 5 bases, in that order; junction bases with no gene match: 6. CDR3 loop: CASSGLAGGNNEQFF. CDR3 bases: TGCGCCAGCAGCGGGTTAGCGGGAGGCAACAATGAGCAGTTCTTC. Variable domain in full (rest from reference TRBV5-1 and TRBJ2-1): KAGVTQTPRYLIKTRGQQVTLSCSPISGHRSVSWYQQTPGQGLQFLFEYFSETQRNKGNFPGRFSGRQFSNSRSEMNVSTLELGDSALYLCASSGLAGGNNEQFFGPGTRLTVL.

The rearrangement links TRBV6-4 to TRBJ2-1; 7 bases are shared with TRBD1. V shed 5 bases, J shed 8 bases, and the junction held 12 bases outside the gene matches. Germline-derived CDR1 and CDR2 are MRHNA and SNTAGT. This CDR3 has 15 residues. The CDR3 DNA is TGTGCCAGCAGTCCCACCGACAGGGTCGTAGATGAGCAGTTCTTC. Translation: CASSPTDRVVDEQFF.

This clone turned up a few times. Here the CDR3 DNA reads TGTGCCAGCAATACCCGAACAGGGGGCCACGAGCAGTACTTC. It yields the protein CASNTRTGGHEQYF. The chain has TRBV6-5 and TRBJ2-5, with 9 positions matching TRBD1. The DNA end is more similar to TRBJ2-7, so the J call may be wrong. Per germline, CDR1 MNHEY and CDR2 SVGAGI. This CDR3 comprises 14 residues.

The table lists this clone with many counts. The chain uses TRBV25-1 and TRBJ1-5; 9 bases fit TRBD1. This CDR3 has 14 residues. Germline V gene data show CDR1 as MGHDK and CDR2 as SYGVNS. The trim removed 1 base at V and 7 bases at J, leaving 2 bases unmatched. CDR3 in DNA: TGTGCCAGCAGTGAATTTACAGGGGGCCAGCCCCAGCATTTT. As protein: CASSEFTGGQPQHF. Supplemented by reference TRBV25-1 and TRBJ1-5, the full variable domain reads EADIYQTPRYLVIGTGKKITLECSQTMGHDKMYWYQQDPGMELHLIHYSYGVNSTEKGDLSSESTVSRIRTEHFPLTLESARPSHTSQYLCASSEFTGGQPQHFGDGTRLSIL.

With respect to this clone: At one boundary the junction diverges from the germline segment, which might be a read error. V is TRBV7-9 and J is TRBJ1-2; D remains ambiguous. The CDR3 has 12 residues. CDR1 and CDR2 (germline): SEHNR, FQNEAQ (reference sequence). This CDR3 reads CSSSLGSDGYTF. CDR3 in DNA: TGTTCCAGCAGTCTTGGGAGTGATGGCTACACCTTC.

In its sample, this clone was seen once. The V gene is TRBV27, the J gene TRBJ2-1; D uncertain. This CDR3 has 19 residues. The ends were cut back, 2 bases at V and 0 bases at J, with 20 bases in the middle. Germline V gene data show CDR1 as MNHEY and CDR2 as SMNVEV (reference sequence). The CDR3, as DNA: TGTGCCAGCAGTTTAGAATACCCTAACTACGTGAGCTCCTACAATGAGCAGTTCTTC. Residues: CASSLEYPNYVSSYNEQFF.

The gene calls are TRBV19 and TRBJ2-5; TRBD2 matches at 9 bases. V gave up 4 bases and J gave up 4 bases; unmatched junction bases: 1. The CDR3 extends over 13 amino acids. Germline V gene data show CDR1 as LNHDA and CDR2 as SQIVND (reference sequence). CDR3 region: CASSKLAGETQYF. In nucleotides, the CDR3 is TGTGCCAGTAGTAAACTAGCGGGAGAGACCCAGTACTTC.

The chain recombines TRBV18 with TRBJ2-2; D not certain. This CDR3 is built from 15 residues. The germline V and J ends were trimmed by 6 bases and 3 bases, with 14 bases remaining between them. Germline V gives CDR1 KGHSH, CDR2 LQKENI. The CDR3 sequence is CASSQLNQDTGELFF. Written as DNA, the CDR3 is TGTGCCAGCTCGCAATTGAACCAGGACACCGGGGAGCTGTTTTTT.

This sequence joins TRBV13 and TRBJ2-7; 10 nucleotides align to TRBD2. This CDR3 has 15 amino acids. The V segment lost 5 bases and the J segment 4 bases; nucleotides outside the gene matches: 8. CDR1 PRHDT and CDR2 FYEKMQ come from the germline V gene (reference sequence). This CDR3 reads CASSPRGSGRYEQYF. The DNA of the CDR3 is TGTGCCAGCAGCCCCAGAGGTAGCGGGAGGTACGAGCAGTACTTC. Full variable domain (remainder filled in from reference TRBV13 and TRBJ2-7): AAGVIQSPRHLIKEKRETATLKCYPIPRHDTVYWYQQGPGQDPQFLISFYEKMQSDKGSIPDRFSAQQFSDYHSELNMSSLELGDSALYFCASSPRGSGRYEQYFGPGTRLTVT.

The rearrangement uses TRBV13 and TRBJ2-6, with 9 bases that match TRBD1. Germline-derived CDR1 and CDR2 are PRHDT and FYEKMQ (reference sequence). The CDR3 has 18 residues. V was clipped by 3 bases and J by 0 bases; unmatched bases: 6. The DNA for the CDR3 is TGTGCCAGCAGCTTGACAGGGGGTGTAGGCTCTGGGGCCAACGTCCTGACTTTC. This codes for CASSLTGGVGSGANVLTF.

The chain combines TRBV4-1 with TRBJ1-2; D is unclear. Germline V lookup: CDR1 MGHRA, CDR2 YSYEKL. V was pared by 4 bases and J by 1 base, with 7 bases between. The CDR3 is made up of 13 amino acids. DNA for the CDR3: TGCGCCAGCAGCCCGCGGATTAACTATGGCTACACCTTC. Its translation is CASSPRINYGYTF.

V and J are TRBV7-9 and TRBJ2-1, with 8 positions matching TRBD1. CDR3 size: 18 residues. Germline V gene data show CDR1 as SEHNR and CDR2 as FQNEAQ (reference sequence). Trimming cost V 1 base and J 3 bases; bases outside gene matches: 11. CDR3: CASSLDSGGQGNYNEQFF. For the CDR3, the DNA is TGTGCCAGCAGCTTAGATTCTGGCGGACAGGGAAACTACAATGAGCAGTTCTTC.

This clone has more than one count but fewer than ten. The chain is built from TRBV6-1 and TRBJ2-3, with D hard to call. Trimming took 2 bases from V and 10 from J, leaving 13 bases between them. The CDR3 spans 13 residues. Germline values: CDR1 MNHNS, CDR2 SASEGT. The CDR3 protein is CASSEWPESAQYF. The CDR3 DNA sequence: TGTGCCAGCAGTGAATGGCCGGAGTCAGCGCAGTATTTT.

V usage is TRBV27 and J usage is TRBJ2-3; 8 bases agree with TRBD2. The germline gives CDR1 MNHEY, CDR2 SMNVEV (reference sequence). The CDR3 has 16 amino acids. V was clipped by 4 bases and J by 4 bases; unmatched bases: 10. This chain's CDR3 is CASSSRWGLGADTQYF. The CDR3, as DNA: TGTGCCAGCAGTTCCCGGTGGGGACTAGGGGCAGATACGCAGTATTTT.

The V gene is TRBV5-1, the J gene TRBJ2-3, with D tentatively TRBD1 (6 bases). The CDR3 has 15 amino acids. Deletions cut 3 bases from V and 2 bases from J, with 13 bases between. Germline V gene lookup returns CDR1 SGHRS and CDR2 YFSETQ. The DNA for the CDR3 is TGCGCCAGCAGCTCAACGACAGGTTTCACAGATACGCAGTATTTT. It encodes CASSSTTGFTDTQYF.

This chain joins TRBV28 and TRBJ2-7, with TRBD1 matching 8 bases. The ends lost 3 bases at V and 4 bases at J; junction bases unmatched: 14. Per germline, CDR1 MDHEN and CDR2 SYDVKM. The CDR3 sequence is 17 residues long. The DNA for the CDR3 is TGTGCCAGCAGTTTGTCCGTGGACAGGGTAAATGGTTACGAGCAGTACTTC. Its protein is CASSLSVDRVNGYEQYF.

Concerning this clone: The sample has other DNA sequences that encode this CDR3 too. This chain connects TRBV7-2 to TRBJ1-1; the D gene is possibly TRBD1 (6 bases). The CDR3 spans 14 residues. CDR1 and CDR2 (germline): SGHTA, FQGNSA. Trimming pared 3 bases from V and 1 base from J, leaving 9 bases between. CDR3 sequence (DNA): TGTGCCAGCAGCTTTAGAGGGGGGAACACTGAAGCTTTCTTT. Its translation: CASSFRGGNTEAFF.

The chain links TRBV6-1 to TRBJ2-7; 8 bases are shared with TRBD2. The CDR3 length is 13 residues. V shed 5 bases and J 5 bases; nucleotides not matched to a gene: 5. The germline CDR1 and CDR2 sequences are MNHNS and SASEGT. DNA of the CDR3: TGTGCCAGCAGTAAGACTAGCGCTAACGAGCAGTACTTC. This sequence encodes CASSKTSANEQYF.

The CDR3 sequence: CASSLSEAGPSSYEQYF. The CDR3, as DNA: TGTGCCAGCAGCTTATCCGAAGCGGGGCCCAGCTCCTACGAGCAGTACTTC. The chain is built from TRBV7-6 and TRBJ2-5; TRBD2 matches at 7 bases. The end of the DNA is better explained by TRBJ2-7, so the J call may be wrong. This CDR3 is 17 amino acids long. Germline V lookup: CDR1 SGHVS, CDR2 FNYEAQ.

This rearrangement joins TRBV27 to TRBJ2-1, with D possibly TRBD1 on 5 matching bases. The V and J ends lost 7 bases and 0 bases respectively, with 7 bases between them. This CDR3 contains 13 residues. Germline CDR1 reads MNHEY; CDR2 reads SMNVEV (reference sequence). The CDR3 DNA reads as TGTGCCAGCACTGACAGCTCCTACAATGAGCAGTTCTTC. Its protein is CASTDSSYNEQFF.

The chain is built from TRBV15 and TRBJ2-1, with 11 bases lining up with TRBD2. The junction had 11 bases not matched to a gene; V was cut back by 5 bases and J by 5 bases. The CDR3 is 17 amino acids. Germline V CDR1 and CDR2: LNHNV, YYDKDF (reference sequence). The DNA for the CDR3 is TGTGCCACCAGCCGGGGTATTGTAGCGGGAGGGAACAATGAGCAGTTCTTC. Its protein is CATSRGIVAGGNNEQFF.

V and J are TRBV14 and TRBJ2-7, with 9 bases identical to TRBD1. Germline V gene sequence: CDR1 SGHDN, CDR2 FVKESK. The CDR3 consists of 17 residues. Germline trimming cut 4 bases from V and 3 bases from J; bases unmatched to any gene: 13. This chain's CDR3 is CASSPTGGGRWGYEQYF. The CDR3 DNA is TGTGCCAGCAGCCCGACAGGGGGAGGTCGCTGGGGCTACGAGCAGTACTTC. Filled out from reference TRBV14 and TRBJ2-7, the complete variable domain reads EAGVTQFPSHSVIEKGQTVTLRCDPISGHDNLYWYRRVMGKEIKFLLHFVKESKQDESGMPNNRFLAERTGGTYSTLKVQPAELEDSGVYFCASSPTGGGRWGYEQYFGPGTRLTVT.

CDR3 sequence (DNA): TGTGCCAGCAGTTCCGTCAGCGGGTATCAGCCCCAGCATTTT. Its protein product is CASSSVSGYQPQHF. The V and J genes are TRBV27 and TRBJ1-5; D remains ambiguous. V lost 4 bases, J lost 5 bases, and 12 bases lay in between. The germline gives CDR1 MNHEY, CDR2 SMNVEV (reference sequence). The CDR3 totals 14 residues.

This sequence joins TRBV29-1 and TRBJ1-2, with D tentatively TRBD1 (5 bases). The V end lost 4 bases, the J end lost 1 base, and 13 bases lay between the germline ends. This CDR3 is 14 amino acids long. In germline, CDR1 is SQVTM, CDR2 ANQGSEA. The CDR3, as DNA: TGCAGCGTTGCGGGTGGGGGGTTTAACTATGGCTACACCTTC. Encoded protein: CSVAGGGFNYGYTF.